This TCR beta chain is from a study of blood T cell repertoires in COVID-19. Study overall: COVID-19 samples collected from the United States, Italy and Spain covered acute and convalescent phases. In each case, the material was cDNA or gDNA derived from T cells, B-cell-depleted T cells, or PBMCs.

In germline, CDR1 is LNHDA, CDR2 SQIVND (reference sequence). Between the trimmed V and J ends, which lost 6 bases and 8 bases, there was a span of 13 bases. This CDR3 is built from 12 residues. Per the authors' pipeline: Nucleated cell number was recorded as an estimate derived from reference gene primer amplification. The assay was immunoSEQ multiplex PCR, and TCRdb's table has in-frame clones only and misses some. V and J calls and clone size follow that table, whereas D and trimming were derived from the DNA. Of around 190,000 clones detected, 75% to 90% appear once; the ten largest clones hold roughly 6.4%.

This TCR derives from a man aged 60-69 years with acute or convalescent COVID-19. The chain recombines TRBV19 with TRBJ1-2; D might be TRBD1 (6 bases). Sequencing was performed on peripheral blood. CDR3 in amino acids: CASSQQGQGYTF. CDR3 DNA: TGTGCCAGTAGCCAACAGGGTCAAGGCTACACCTTC.